The rows below give T cell receptor beta chains drawn from one sample of a study of CD8 T cells in ankylosing spondylitis. One entry per CDR3 protein, called by TCRdb with MiXCR from the 5' RACE reads. The repertoire holds 500,000 or so distinct CDR3 sequences, with approximately 5.3% as singletons. The sample comprised blood, either unsorted or a sorted T cell fraction (not recorded which). The origin of the receptors is a male donor with ankylosing spondylitis. The CDR3 runs from the conserved cysteine through the conserved F or W. The D gene is left open where the match is weak. The listing skips clone size in some rows; elsewhere it reads once, few, many or a size class.

CDR3aa: CASRVGGLTYNEQFF; CDR3nt: TGTGCCAGCAGAGTAGGGGGACTCACGTACAATGAGCAGTTCTTC; v_gene: TRBV12-3/TRBV12-4; abundance: many; j_gene: TRBJ2-1; d_gene: .
CDR3aa: CASSQVAGPYNEQFF; CDR3nt: TGCGCCAGCAGCCAAGTTGCGGGGCCCTACAATGAGCAGTTCTTC; v_gene: TRBV4-3; abundance: many; j_gene: TRBJ2-1; d_gene: .
CDR3aa: CSARNTNTGNTEAFF; CDR3nt: TGCAGTGCTAGAAACACAAATACGGGGAACACTGAAGCTTTCTTT; v_gene: TRBV20-1; abundance: many; j_gene: TRBJ1-1; d_gene: .
CDR3aa: CSAGGAVTEAFF; CDR3nt: TGCAGTGCGGGAGGGGCGGTTACTGAAGCTTTCTTT; v_gene: TRBV20-1; abundance: many; j_gene: TRBJ1-1; d_gene: .
CDR3aa: CSVEKSYNEQFF; CDR3nt: TGCAGCGTTGAAAAATCCTACAATGAGCAGTTCTTC; v_gene: TRBV29-1; abundance: many; j_gene: TRBJ2-1; d_gene: .
CDR3aa: CSAGGGYTGELFF; CDR3nt: TGCAGTGCTGGGGGGGGTTACACCGGGGAGCTGTTTTTT; v_gene: TRBV20-1; abundance: many; j_gene: TRBJ2-2; d_gene: TRBD2
CDR3aa: CASANPGQGTDTQYF; CDR3nt: TGTGCCAGCGCTAATCCGGGACAGGGCACAGATACGCAGTATTTT; v_gene: TRBV9; abundance: .; j_gene: TRBJ2-3; d_gene: TRBD1
CDR3aa: CASTLSKNTEAFF; CDR3nt: TGTGCCAGCACCCTCTCCAAGAACACTGAAGCTTTCTTT; v_gene: TRBV28; abundance: many; j_gene: TRBJ1-1; d_gene: .
CDR3aa: CASSLFFKGGGSPRNEQFF; CDR3nt: TGCGCCAGCAGCTTGTTTTTTAAGGGGGGAGGGTCTCCGCGAAATGAGCAGTTCTTC; v_gene: TRBV5-1; abundance: many; j_gene: TRBJ2-1; d_gene: .
CDR3aa: CAGRVTGARDEQYF; CDR3nt: TGTGCCGGCAGGGTTACAGGGGCCCGGGATGAGCAGTACTTC; v_gene: TRBV6-1; abundance: few; j_gene: TRBJ2-7; d_gene: TRBD1
CDR3aa: CASSQSRLYEQYF; CDR3nt: TGCGCCAGCAGCCAGTCCAGGTTGTACGAGCAGTACTTC; v_gene: TRBV4-3; abundance: many; j_gene: TRBJ2-7; d_gene: .
CDR3aa: CASSRTGGIYQETQYF; CDR3nt: TGTGCCAGCAGTCGGACAGGGGGCATATATCAAGAGACCCAGTACTTC; v_gene: TRBV7-3; abundance: many; j_gene: TRBJ2-5; d_gene: TRBD1
CDR3aa: CATSDLRTGEGSYNEQFF; CDR3nt: TGTGCCACCAGTGATTTGCGGACAGGGGAAGGATCCTACAATGAGCAGTTCTTC; v_gene: TRBV24-1; abundance: many; j_gene: TRBJ2-1; d_gene: TRBD1
CDR3aa: CAISDRASGNTIYF; CDR3nt: TGTGCCATCAGTGACAGGGCCTCTGGAAACACCATATATTTT; v_gene: TRBV10-3; abundance: many; j_gene: TRBJ1-3; d_gene: .
CDR3aa: CASNPQRGEQFF; CDR3nt: TGCGCCAGCAACCCCCAGCGGGGTGAGCAGTTCTTC; v_gene: TRBV5-1; abundance: many; j_gene: TRBJ2-1; d_gene: TRBD2
CDR3aa: CASSLAWGFNTGELFF; CDR3nt: TGTGCCAGCAGTTTAGCTTGGGGGTTCAACACCGGGGAGCTGTTTTTT; v_gene: TRBV27; abundance: many; j_gene: TRBJ2-2; d_gene: .
CDR3aa: CASSWEGTVGIEQYF; CDR3nt: TGTGCCAGCAGCTGGGAAGGGACGGTAGGGATCGAGCAGTACTTC; v_gene: TRBV5-5; abundance: many; j_gene: TRBJ2-7; d_gene: .
CDR3aa: CASSLAGGFNTGELFF; CDR3nt: TGTGCCAGCAGCTTGGCCGGAGGGTTTAACACCGGGGAGCTGTTTTTT; v_gene: TRBV5-5; abundance: many; j_gene: TRBJ2-2; d_gene: .
CDR3aa: CAYDSGYPFSYEQYF; CDR3nt: TGTGCCTACGATTCCGGCTACCCCTTCTCCTACGAGCAGTACTTC; v_gene: TRBV10-3; abundance: many; j_gene: TRBJ2-7; d_gene: .
CDR3aa: CASSRIGGSGEKLFF; CDR3nt: TGCGCCAGCAGCCGAATCGGGGGTTCGGGTGAAAAACTGTTTTTT; v_gene: TRBV4-3; abundance: .; j_gene: TRBJ1-4; d_gene: .
CDR3aa: CASSQGGTETQYF; CDR3nt: TGTGCCAGCAGCCAAGGGGGGACCGAGACCCAGTACTTC; v_gene: TRBV4-2; abundance: many; j_gene: TRBJ2-5; d_gene: .
CDR3aa: CASSTYGEFGGHEQYF; CDR3nt: TGTGCCAGCAGTACCTACGGGGAATTCGGTGGACACGAGCAGTACTTC; v_gene: TRBV12-3/TRBV12-4; abundance: many; j_gene: TRBJ2-7; d_gene: .
CDR3aa: CASLKGGDSGELFF; CDR3nt: TGTGCCAGCTTAAAAGGGGGCGATAGCGGGGAGCTGTTTTTT; v_gene: TRBV11-2; abundance: many; j_gene: TRBJ2-2; d_gene: TRBD1
CDR3aa: CSARDRRRGAGDEQFF; CDR3nt: TGCAGTGCTAGAGATCGCCGCCGGGGGGCTGGCGATGAGCAGTTCTTC; v_gene: TRBV20-1; abundance: many; j_gene: TRBJ2-1; d_gene: .
CDR3aa: CASSGRTSTGNTIYF; CDR3nt: TGTGCCAGCAGTGGTCGGACCAGCACTGGAAACACCATATATTTT; v_gene: TRBV6-1; abundance: many; j_gene: TRBJ1-3; d_gene: .
CDR3aa: CASSSDRGLSGQPQHF; CDR3nt: TGTGCCAGCAGCTCCGACAGGGGCTTAAGCGGGCAGCCCCAGCATTTT; v_gene: TRBV5-6; abundance: few; j_gene: TRBJ1-5; d_gene: TRBD1
CDR3aa: CASSFIPNAQFF; CDR3nt: TGTGCCAGCAGTTTCATCCCTAACGCGCAGTTCTTC; v_gene: TRBV28; abundance: many; j_gene: TRBJ2-1; d_gene: .
CDR3aa: CASRVSYNEQFF; CDR3nt: TGCGCCAGCAGGGTGTCCTACAATGAGCAGTTCTTC; v_gene: TRBV5-1; abundance: many; j_gene: TRBJ2-1; d_gene: .
CDR3aa: CASTYPPPTGVGYTF; CDR3nt: TGTGCCAGCACCTACCCGCCCCCGACAGGGGTCGGCTACACCTTC; v_gene: TRBV6-1; abundance: many; j_gene: TRBJ1-2; d_gene: TRBD1
CDR3aa: CASSPNAGTTDTQYF; CDR3nt: TGTGCCAGCTCACCGAACGCAGGGACCACAGATACGCAGTATTTT; v_gene: TRBV18; abundance: few; j_gene: TRBJ2-3; d_gene: .
CDR3aa: CSAPPASVLSYEQYF; CDR3nt: TGCAGTGCTCCCCCGGCTAGCGTCCTATCCTACGAGCAGTACTTC; v_gene: TRBV20-1; abundance: many; j_gene: TRBJ2-7; d_gene: .
CDR3aa: CSPKPRPKPYYEQYF; CDR3nt: TGCAGCCCCAAGCCGCGGCCAAAGCCTTACTACGAGCAGTACTTC; v_gene: TRBV29-1; abundance: many; j_gene: TRBJ2-7; d_gene: .
CDR3aa: CATSEYNGDTQYF; CDR3nt: TGTGCCACCAGTGAATATAACGGAGATACGCAGTATTTT; v_gene: TRBV24-1; abundance: many; j_gene: TRBJ2-3; d_gene: .
CDR3aa: CASSSIPLGTGPETQYF; CDR3nt: TGTGCCAGCAGTTCAATACCCCTCGGGACAGGGCCAGAGACCCAGTACTTC; v_gene: TRBV28; abundance: many; j_gene: TRBJ2-5; d_gene: TRBD1
CDR3aa: CASSSQGGRGNQPQHF; CDR3nt: TGTGCCAGCAGTTCCCAGGGGGGTCGCGGTAATCAGCCCCAGCATTTT; v_gene: TRBV27; abundance: many; j_gene: TRBJ1-5; d_gene: TRBD1
CDR3aa: CASSLGQPSTDTQYF; CDR3nt: TGTGCCAGCAGCCTAGGACAGCCTAGCACAGATACGCAGTATTTT; v_gene: TRBV4-2; abundance: many; j_gene: TRBJ2-3; d_gene: .
CDR3aa: CASSPGSQYNEQFF; CDR3nt: TGTGCCAGCAGCCCCGGTTCACAGTACAATGAGCAGTTCTTC; v_gene: TRBV7-2; abundance: many; j_gene: TRBJ2-1; d_gene: .
CDR3aa: CSARTPVAGGFYGYTF; CDR3nt: TGCAGTGCTAGAACCCCCGTGGCAGGGGGATTCTATGGCTACACCTTC; v_gene: TRBV20-1; abundance: few; j_gene: TRBJ1-2; d_gene: TRBD1
CDR3aa: CSAVQLSSPSYEQYF; CDR3nt: TGCAGTGCCGTGCAGCTTTCATCCCCCTCCTACGAGCAGTACTTC; v_gene: TRBV20-1; abundance: many; j_gene: TRBJ2-7; d_gene: .